The present T cell receptor beta chain was sequenced within a study of blood T cell repertoires in COVID-19. The overall study: Samples of COVID-19 (acute and convalescent) were obtained from the United States, Italy and Spain.

TCRdb's copy holds only in-frame clones and misses some; the assay was immunoSEQ multiplex PCR. The table lists more than 60,000 clones, roughly 90% of them singletons. Losses at the gene ends were 6 bases for V and 4 bases for J; bases not matched to a gene: 14. Per the germline V gene, CDR1 is SNHLY and CDR2 is FYNNEI. The CDR3 is 16 amino acids. The sequence was collected from a human donor in a cohort sampled during active COVID-19. The sequenced sample was peripheral blood. The genes are TRBV2 and TRBJ1-2; 7 nucleotides align to TRBD1. The CDR3 DNA sequence: TGTGCCAGCAGCCTTACTCACAGGGGAGGAGGCTATGGCTACACCTTC. Its protein product is CASSLTHRGGGYGYTF.